This T cell receptor beta chain was found in a study of shared clonotypes between healthy human individuals. Terminally differentiated effector memory CD45RA+ cells were left out of the naive CD8 fraction, which was CD45RO-negative and positively selected for CCR7. Produced via immunoSEQ multiplex PCR; TCRdb's table is partial and in-frame only. Counted here are about 2 million clones, just under 95% occurring once; the ten biggest clones make up around 1.1%. Findings and caveats of the study: Larger richness was generally estimated for naive than memory subsets.

As for this clone: The antigen remains undetermined.

Germline lookup yields CDR1 SGHNT and CDR2 YYREEE (reference sequence). V gave up 5 bases and J gave up 4 bases; unmatched junction bases: 8. The CDR3 covers 16 residues. This rearrangement joins TRBV5-4 to TRBJ2-3; 12 positions agree with TRBD2. The clonotype comes from a young man in good health. Sample: naive CD8+ T cells sorted from blood. The CDR3, as DNA: TGTGCCAGCAGACACTCTAGCGGGGGGGGACCAGATACGCAGTATTTT. Protein sequence: CASRHSSGGGPDTQYF.